This T cell receptor beta chain stems from a study of CDR3 diversity in severe acne. V shed 0 bases, J shed 11 bases, and the junction held 10 bases outside the gene matches. Per the germline V gene, CDR1 is MRHNA and CDR2 is SNTAGT. This CDR3 region has 15 residues. TCRdb re-derived calls from the PCR reads in MiXCR, one entry per CDR3 protein. The repertoire consists of about 85,000 distinct CDR3 sequences, with 45% to 50% occurring once and the leading ten covering 9.5% to 13%. The sequencing input was blood. The chain is built from TRBV6-4 and TRBJ2-3, with 8 bases aligning to TRBD2. This receptor was taken from a male donor in good health, serving as a control. CDR3 sequence (DNA): TGTGCCAGCAGTGACTCCGCGGGGGGAAACAATGAGCAGTATTTT. Protein product: CASSDSAGGNNEQYF.